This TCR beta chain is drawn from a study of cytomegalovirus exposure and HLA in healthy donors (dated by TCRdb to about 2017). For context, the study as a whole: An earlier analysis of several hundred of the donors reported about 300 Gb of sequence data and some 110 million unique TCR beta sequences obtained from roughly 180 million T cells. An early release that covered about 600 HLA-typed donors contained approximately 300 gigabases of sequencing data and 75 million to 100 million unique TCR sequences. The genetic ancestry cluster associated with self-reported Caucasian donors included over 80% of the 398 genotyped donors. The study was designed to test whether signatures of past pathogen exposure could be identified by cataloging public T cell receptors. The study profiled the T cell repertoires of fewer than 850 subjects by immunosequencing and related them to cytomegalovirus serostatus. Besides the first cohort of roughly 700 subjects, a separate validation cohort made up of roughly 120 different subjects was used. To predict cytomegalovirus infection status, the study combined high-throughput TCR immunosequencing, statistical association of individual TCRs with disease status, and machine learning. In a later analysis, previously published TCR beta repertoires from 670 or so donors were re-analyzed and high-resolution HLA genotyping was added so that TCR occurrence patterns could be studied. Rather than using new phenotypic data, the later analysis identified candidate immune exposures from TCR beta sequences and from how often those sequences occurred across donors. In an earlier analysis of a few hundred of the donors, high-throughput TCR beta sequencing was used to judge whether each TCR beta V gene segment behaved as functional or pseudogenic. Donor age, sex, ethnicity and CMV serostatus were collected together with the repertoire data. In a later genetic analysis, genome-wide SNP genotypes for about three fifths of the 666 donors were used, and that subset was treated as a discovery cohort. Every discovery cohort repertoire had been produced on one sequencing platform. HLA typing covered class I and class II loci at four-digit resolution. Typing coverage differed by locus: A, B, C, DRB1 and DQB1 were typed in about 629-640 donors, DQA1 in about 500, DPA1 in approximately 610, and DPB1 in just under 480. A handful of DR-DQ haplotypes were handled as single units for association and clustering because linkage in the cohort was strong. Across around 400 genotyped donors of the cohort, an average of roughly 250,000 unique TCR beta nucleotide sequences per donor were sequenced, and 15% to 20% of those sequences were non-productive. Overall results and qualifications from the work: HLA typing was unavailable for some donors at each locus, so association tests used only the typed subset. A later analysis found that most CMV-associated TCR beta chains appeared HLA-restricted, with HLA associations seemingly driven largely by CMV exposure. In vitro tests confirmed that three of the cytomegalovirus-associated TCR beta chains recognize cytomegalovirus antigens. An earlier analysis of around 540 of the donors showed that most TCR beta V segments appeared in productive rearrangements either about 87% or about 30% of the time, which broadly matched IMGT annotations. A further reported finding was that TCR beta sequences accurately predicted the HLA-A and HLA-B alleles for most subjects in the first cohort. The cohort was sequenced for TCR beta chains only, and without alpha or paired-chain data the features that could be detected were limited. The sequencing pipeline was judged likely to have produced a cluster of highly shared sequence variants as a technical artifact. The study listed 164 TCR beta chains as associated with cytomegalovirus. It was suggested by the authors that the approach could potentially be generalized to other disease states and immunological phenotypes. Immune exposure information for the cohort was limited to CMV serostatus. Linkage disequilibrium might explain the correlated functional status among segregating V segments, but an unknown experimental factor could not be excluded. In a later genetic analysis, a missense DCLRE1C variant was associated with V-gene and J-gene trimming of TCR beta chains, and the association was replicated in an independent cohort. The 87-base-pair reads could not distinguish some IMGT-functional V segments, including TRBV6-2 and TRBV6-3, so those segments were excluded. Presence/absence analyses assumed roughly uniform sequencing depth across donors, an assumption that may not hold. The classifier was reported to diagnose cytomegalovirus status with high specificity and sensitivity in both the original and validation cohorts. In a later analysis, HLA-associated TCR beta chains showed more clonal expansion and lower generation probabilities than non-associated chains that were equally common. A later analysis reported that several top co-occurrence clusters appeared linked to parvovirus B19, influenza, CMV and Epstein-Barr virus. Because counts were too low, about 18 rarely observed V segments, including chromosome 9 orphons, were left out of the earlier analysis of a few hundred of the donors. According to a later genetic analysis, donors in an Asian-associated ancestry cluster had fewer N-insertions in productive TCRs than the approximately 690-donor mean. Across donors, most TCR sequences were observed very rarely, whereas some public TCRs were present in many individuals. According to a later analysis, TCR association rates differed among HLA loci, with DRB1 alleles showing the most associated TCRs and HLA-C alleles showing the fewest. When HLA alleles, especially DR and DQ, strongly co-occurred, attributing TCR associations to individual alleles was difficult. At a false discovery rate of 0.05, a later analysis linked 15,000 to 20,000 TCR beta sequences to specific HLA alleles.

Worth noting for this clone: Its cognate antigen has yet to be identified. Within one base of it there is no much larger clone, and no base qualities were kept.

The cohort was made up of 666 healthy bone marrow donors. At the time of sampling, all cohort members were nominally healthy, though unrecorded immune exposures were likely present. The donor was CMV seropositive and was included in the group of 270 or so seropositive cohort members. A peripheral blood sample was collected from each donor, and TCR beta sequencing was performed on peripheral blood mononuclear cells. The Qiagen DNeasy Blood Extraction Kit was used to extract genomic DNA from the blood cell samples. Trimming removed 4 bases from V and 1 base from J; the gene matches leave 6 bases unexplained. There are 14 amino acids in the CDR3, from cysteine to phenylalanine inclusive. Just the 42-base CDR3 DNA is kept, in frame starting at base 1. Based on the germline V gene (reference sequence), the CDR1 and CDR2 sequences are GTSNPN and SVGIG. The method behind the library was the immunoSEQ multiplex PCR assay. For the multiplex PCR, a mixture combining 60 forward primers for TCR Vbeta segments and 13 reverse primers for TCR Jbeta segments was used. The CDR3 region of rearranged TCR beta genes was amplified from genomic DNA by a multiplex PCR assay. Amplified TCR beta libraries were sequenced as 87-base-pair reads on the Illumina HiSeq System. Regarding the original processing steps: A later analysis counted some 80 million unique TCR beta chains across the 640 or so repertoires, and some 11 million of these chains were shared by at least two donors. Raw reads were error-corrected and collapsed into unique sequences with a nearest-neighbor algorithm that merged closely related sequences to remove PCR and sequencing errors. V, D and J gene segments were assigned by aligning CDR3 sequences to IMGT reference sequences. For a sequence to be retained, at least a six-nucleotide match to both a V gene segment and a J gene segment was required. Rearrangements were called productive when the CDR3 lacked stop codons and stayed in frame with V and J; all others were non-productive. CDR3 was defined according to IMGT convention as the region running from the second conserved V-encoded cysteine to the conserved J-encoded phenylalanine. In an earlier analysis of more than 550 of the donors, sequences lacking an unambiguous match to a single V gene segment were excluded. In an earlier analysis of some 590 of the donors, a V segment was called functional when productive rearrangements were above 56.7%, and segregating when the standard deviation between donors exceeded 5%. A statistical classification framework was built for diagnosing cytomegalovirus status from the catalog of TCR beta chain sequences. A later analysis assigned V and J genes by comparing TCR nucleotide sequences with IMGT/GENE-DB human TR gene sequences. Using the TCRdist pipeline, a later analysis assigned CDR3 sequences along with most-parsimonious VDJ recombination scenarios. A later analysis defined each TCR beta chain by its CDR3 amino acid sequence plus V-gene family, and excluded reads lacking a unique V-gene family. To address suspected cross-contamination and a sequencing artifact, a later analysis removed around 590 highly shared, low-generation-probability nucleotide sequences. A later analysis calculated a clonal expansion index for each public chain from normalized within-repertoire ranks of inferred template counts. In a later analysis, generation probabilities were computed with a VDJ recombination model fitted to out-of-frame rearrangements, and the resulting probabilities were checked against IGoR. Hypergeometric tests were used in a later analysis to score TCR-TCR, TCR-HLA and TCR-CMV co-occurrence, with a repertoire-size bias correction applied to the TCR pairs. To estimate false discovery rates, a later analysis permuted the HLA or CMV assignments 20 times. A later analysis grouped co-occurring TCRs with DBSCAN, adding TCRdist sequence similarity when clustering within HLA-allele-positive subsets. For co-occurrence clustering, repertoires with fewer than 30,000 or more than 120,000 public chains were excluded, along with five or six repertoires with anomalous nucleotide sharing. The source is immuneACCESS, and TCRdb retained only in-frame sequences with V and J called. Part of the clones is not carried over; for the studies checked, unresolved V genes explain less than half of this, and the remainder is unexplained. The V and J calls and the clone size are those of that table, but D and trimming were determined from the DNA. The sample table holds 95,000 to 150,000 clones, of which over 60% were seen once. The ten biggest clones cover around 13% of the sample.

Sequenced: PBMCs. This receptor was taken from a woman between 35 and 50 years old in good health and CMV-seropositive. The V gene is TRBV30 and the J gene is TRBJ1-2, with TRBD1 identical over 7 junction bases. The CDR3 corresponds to CAWKPGTVNYGYTF. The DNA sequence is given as TGTGCCTGGAAACCCGGGACAGTTAACTATGGCTACACCTTC.